A single sample gave rise to the 23 T cell receptor beta chains below, sequenced in a study of T cell responses to AZD1222 COVID-19 vaccine. Only in-frame clones appear in the TCRdb table, and some are missing; sequencing was by immunoSEQ multiplex PCR. The sample consists of about 190,000 clones, about 90% of them appearing once. Sequences were derived from peripheral blood, sampled on day 0 of MenACWY control vaccination. These receptors were collected from an adult in good health.

The V call is TRBV12-3 or TRBV12-4, the J call TRBJ2-7, with D possibly being TRBD1 (6 bases). With 6 bases removed from V and 4 bases from J, the gap between germline ends came to 13 bases. CDR3 length: 13 amino acids. The CDR3 loop reads CASSQTTGYEQYF. CDR3 coding DNA: TGTGCCAGCAGCCAGACGACAGGATACGAGCAGTACTTC.

This chain uses TRBV3-1 (or the pseudogene TRBV3-2) with TRBJ1-2; D not certain. V shed 4 bases and J shed 6 bases, with 9 bases lying between them. The CDR3 contains 12 residues. Germline-derived CDR1 and CDR2 are LGHDT and YNNKEL (reference sequence). The CDR3 loop reads CASSRNQNGYTF. In DNA form, the CDR3 reads TGTGCCAGCAGCCGAAATCAAAATGGCTACACCTTC.

The chain links TRBV19 to TRBJ1-2, with TRBD1 matching over 8 bases. This CDR3 comprises 15 residues. Losses at the gene ends were 7 bases for V and 6 bases for J; bases not matched to a gene: 13. Germline lookup yields CDR1 LNHDA and CDR2 SQIVND (reference sequence). Here the CDR3 reads CASNSGQGYSNGYTF. In nucleotides, the CDR3 is TGTGCCAGTAATTCCGGACAGGGCTATTCCAATGGCTACACCTTC.

The chain uses TRBV28 and TRBJ1-2; D is unclear. The V and J ends lost 2 bases and 6 bases respectively, with 4 bases between them. CDR3 length: 11 residues. Germline V gene lookup returns CDR1 MDHEN and CDR2 SYDVKM. The CDR3 loop reads CASSLPNGYTF. Written as DNA, the CDR3 is TGTGCCAGCAGTTTACCCAATGGCTACACCTTC.

The V gene is TRBV19, the J gene TRBJ2-7; perhaps TRBD1 as D (7 bases). V gave up 4 bases and J gave up 5 bases, with 18 bases separating them. This CDR3 is 15 amino acids long. From germline, CDR1 is LNHDA and CDR2 SQIVND (reference sequence). This chain's CDR3 is CASSKKEGARNEQYF. The DNA for the CDR3 is TGTGCCAGTAGTAAGAAGGAGGGGGCGCGTAACGAGCAGTACTTC. Combining the CDR3 with reference TRBV19 and TRBJ2-7 gives the whole variable domain DGGITQSPKYLFRKEGQNVTLSCEQNLNHDAMYWYRQDPGQGLRLIYYSQIVNDFQKGDIAEGYSVSREKKESFPLTVTSAQKNPTAFYLCASSKKEGARNEQYFGPGTRLTVT.

This sequence joins TRBV6-5 and TRBJ2-1; 9 bases are a match to TRBD1. After removal of 5 bases from V and 1 base from J, the junction contained 3 bases not matched to a gene. Per the germline V gene, CDR1 is MNHEY and CDR2 is SVGAGI. The CDR3 has 15 amino acids. The DNA for the CDR3 is TGTGCCAGCAGTCCCGACAGGGGGTCCTACAATGAGCAGTTCTTC. Translated: CASSPDRGSYNEQFF.

This clone appeared a single time. This sequence joins TRBV9 and TRBJ2-3; 7 nucleotides align to TRBD2. The CDR3 covers 14 residues. V shed 6 bases, J shed 0 bases, and the junction held 4 bases outside the gene matches. Germline CDR1 is SGDLS and CDR2 is YYNGEE. CDR3 in amino acids: CASTTSTSTDTQYF. The CDR3 DNA follows: TGTGCCAGCACGACTAGCACTAGCACAGATACGCAGTATTTT. Filled out from reference TRBV9 and TRBJ2-3, the complete variable domain reads DSGVTQTPKHLITATGQRVTLRCSPRSGDLSVYWYQQSLDQGLQFLIQYYNGEERAKGNILERFSAQQFPDLHSELNLSSLELGDSALYFCASTTSTSTDTQYFGPGTRLTVL.

V usage is TRBV5-1 and J usage is TRBJ1-4, with 7 bases lining up with TRBD1. This CDR3 spans 16 amino acids. Trimming cost V 0 bases and J 7 bases; bases outside gene matches: 9. The germline V gene encodes CDR1 SGHRS and CDR2 YFSETQ. The CDR3 region has the DNA TGCGCCAGCAGCTTGGCCCCCCCAGGGGGTGGTGAAAAACTGTTTTTT. Its translation is CASSLAPPGGGEKLFF.

The chain combines TRBV19 with TRBJ2-7; no definite D call. CDR3 length: 14 amino acids. Germline assignment: CDR1 LNHDA and CDR2 SQIVND (reference sequence). The ends were cut back, 4 bases at V and 2 bases at J, with 12 bases in the middle. CDR3 sequence: CASSRAVLAYEQYF. CDR3 in DNA: TGTGCCAGTAGTAGGGCCGTATTAGCCTACGAGCAGTACTTC.

V is TRBV19 and J is TRBJ2-7; the D is unclear. Germline V CDR1 and CDR2: LNHDA, SQIVND (reference sequence). This CDR3 region has 15 residues. V lost 6 bases, J lost 3 bases, and 18 bases lay in between. CDR3 nucleotides: TGTGCCAGTAGCCGAGGTCCCTCGGCGGACTACGAGCAGTACTTC. It specifies CASSRGPSADYEQYF.

The chain employs TRBV10-1 and TRBJ1-6; no clear D. The CDR3 sequence is 11 residues long. The germline V gene has CDR1 WNHNN and CDR2 SYGVQD (reference sequence). Between the trimmed V and J ends, which lost 7 bases and 14 bases, there was a span of 12 bases. CDR3 protein: CASKDHEALHF. In nucleotides, the CDR3 is TGCGCCAGCAAGGACCACGAAGCCCTCCACTTT.

In this sample, this clone turned up once. This chain links TRBV6-6 with TRBJ2-7, with D possibly matching TRBD1 (5 bases). CDR1 is MNHNY, CDR2 SVGAGI, per germline (reference sequence). The CDR3 is 14 amino acids. Between the trimmed V and J ends, which lost 4 bases and 0 bases, there was a span of 10 bases. The CDR3 coding sequence is TGTGCCAGCAGTTCTGCGGACAACTCCTACGAGCAGTACTTC. Its protein product is CASSSADNSYEQYF.

This chain links TRBV4-1 with TRBJ2-7, with 7 bases lining up with TRBD2. V trimming: 2 bases; J trimming: 9 bases; junction bases outside the gene matches: 7. Germline V CDR1 and CDR2: MGHRA, YSYEKL. The CDR3 is 13 residues long. The CDR3 here is CASSQQRGGGQYF. The CDR3 DNA reads as TGCGCCAGCAGCCAACAGCGGGGCGGTGGGCAGTACTTC.

There are a few counts of this clone. The chain joins TRBV6-6 to TRBJ1-1; 8 positions agree with TRBD1. Germline V gene data show CDR1 as MNHNY and CDR2 as SVGAGI (reference sequence). V gave up 2 bases and J gave up 6 bases; unmatched junction bases: 5. The CDR3 length is 14 residues. In DNA, the CDR3 is TGTGCCAGCAGTTACGGCGGACAGGGTCCTGAAGCTTTCTTT. Translation gives CASSYGGQGPEAFF.

The gene calls are TRBV10-3 and TRBJ2-2, with TRBD1 matching over 7 bases. The CDR3 has 15 residues. Germline V gene data show CDR1 as ENHRY and CDR2 as SYGVKD. Trimming took 7 bases from V and 0 from J; bases not matched to a gene: 5. CDR3 coding DNA: TGTGCCATCAATACCGGGACAGCGAACACCGGGGAGCTGTTTTTT. Translated, it gives CAINTGTANTGELFF.

In its sample, this clone was seen once. The chain carries TRBV19 and TRBJ2-3, with D uncertain. V dropped 5 bases and J dropped 2 bases, with 11 bases sitting between them. The CDR3 covers 14 residues. Germline V lookup: CDR1 LNHDA, CDR2 SQIVND (reference sequence). This CDR3 reads CASSGDIYTDTQYF. In DNA, the CDR3 is TGTGCCAGTAGTGGCGACATATACACAGATACGCAGTATTTT.

The J gene is TRBJ2-7, the V gene TRBV30; tentatively, D is TRBD1 (6 bases). With 4 bases removed from V and 4 bases from J, the gap between germline ends came to 14 bases. Per germline, CDR1 GTSNPN and CDR2 SVGIG (reference sequence). The CDR3 has 13 amino acids. The CDR3 protein is CAWTLGHSYEQYF. CDR3 DNA sequence: TGTGCCTGGACGTTGGGACACTCTTACGAGCAGTACTTC.

V is TRBV4-3 and J is TRBJ2-1; no reliable D call. The CDR3 covers 14 residues. Germline V gives CDR1 LGHNA, CDR2 YSLEER. Trimming took 2 bases from V and 9 from J, leaving 14 bases between them. The CDR3 sequence: CASSQFRSSVEQFF. Here the CDR3 DNA reads TGCGCCAGCAGCCAATTCCGTTCTTCGGTTGAGCAGTTCTTC.

Only a few counts were recorded for this clone. The rearrangement links TRBV7-8 to TRBJ1-2, with 7 bases that match TRBD1. The CDR3 has 15 residues. Losses at the gene ends were 0 bases for V and 3 bases for J; bases not matched to a gene: 4. Germline V gene sequence: CDR1 SGHVS, CDR2 FQNEAQ. Here the CDR3 reads CASSLARQGDYGYTF. CDR3 DNA: TGTGCCAGCAGCTTAGCGCGGCAGGGGGACTATGGCTACACCTTC.

The chain joins TRBV5-6 to TRBJ2-1; 7 bases are a match to TRBD1. V lost 0 bases, J lost 4 bases, and 7 bases stayed unmatched. The germline gives CDR1 SGHDT, CDR2 YYEEEE. The CDR3 is 16 residues long. CDR3 nucleotide sequence: TGTGCCAGCAGCTTGGTTGACAGGGCGGCTTACAATGAGCAGTTCTTC. Translated, it gives CASSLVDRAAYNEQFF.

CDR3 loop: CASSEREGATIYF. In DNA, the CDR3 is TGTGCCAGCAGTGAACGCGAAGGGGCCACCATATATTTT. This sequence joins TRBV6-1 and TRBJ1-3, with a tentative D call TRBD1 (5 bases). Trimming removed 2 bases at V and 9 bases at J, with 11 bases between. This CDR3 region has 13 residues. Germline lookup yields CDR1 MNHNS and CDR2 SASEGT.

The rearrangement links TRBV11-1 to TRBJ2-1; 8 bases are a match to TRBD1. The CDR3 runs 15 residues. V lost 3 bases, J lost 5 bases, and 6 bases stayed unmatched. CDR1 and CDR2 (germline): SGHAT, FQDESV (reference sequence). In DNA form, the CDR3 reads TGTGCCAGCAGCTTTAGACAGGGGTTGGACAATGAGCAGTTCTTC. This gives the protein CASSFRQGLDNEQFF.

The chain joins TRBV16 to TRBJ1-5; D perhaps matches TRBD1 (5 bases). CDR3 length: 12 amino acids. The ends were cut back, 8 bases at V and 7 bases at J, with 12 bases in the middle. Germline-derived CDR1 and CDR2 are KGHSY and FQNENV. The CDR3 region is CASGGGIQPQHF. CDR3 bases: TGTGCCAGCGGGGGGGGGATCCAGCCCCAGCATTTT.